This T cell receptor beta chain came from a study of shared clonotypes between healthy human individuals. The split of CD4+ cells yielded CD45RA+ naive and CD45RA-negative memory subsets. Comments on this clone: Its antigen is still unknown.

The germline gives CDR1 DFQATT, CDR2 SNEGSKA (reference sequence). The V end was cut by 3 bases, the J end by 7 bases, with 6 bases between. This CDR3 contains 11 residues. Researchers ran the assay at a deep level. Repertoires were generated with immunoSEQ multiplex PCR, while TCRdb's copy carries only in-frame clones and drops some. Of 2 million to 2.5 million clones in the sample, just over 90% were seen once. Study-level points and caveats: It was anticipated that sequencing depth would influence how many clonotypes donors shared.

The chain has TRBV20-1 and TRBJ2-2; maybe TRBD1 (5 bases). The sample consisted of naive CD4+ T cells from PBMCs. The subset: CD45RA+ positively selected. This TCR derives from a man aged 18 to 30 in good health. Some clones in this sample may be carry-over from other donors' samples. The CDR3 reads CSASQGGELFF. The CDR3 nucleotides are TGCAGTGCTAGTCAGGGCGGGGAGCTGTTTTTT.